A selection of T cell receptor beta chains follows, all from one sample in a study of T cell clones after liver transplantation. Sequenced by immunoSEQ multiplex PCR; TCRdb stores in-frame clones only, minus some. This repertoire shows around 78,000 clones, approximately 82% found once; its top ten account for roughly 3%. The source was CD4+ T cells from blood, collected at the 22-month timepoint. The receptors shown here come from a human patient who received a liver transplant. The T cells may come from the graft donor. Both conserved end residues are part of each CDR3. D genes are given only for firm matches. A row's size may be missing; if present it is once, few, many or a size class.

once	TRBD2	TRBV28	TRBJ2-7	CASSLTSGNSYEQYF	TGTGCCAGCAGTTTAACTAGCGGGAACTCCTACGAGCAGTACTTC
NA	NA	TRBV5-1	TRBJ2-6	CAGSYSSGSGANVLTF	TGCGCCGGCAGCTACTCTTCTGGCTCTGGGGCCAACGTCCTGACTTTC
NA	NA	TRBV15	TRBJ2-7	CATSRENELSSYEQYF	TGTGCCACCAGCAGAGAGAATGAGCTTTCCTCCTACGAGCAGTACTTC
NA	TRBD2	TRBV9	TRBJ2-1	CASSATSGRFNEQFF	TGTGCCAGCAGCGCGACTAGCGGGAGGTTTAATGAGCAGTTCTTC
NA	NA	TRBV6-1	TRBJ1-1	CASGAYRGGEAFF	TGTGCCAGCGGGGCGTACCGAGGAGGTGAAGCTTTCTTT
NA	TRBD2	TRBV6-6	TRBJ2-3	CASRLAGDTQYF	TGTGCCAGCAGATTAGCGGGTGATACGCAGTATTTT
NA	TRBD1	TRBV5-6	TRBJ2-7	CASSKDRDGEQYF	TGTGCCAGCAGCAAGGACAGGGATGGGGAGCAGTACTTC
NA	NA	TRBV19	TRBJ2-5	CASSPERKETQYF	TGTGCCAGTAGCCCTGAGCGGAAAGAGACCCAGTACTTC
NA	NA	TRBV29-1	TRBJ2-3	CSVKGDTDTQYF	TGCAGCGTTAAGGGCGACACAGATACGCAGTATTTT
NA	TRBD2	TRBV10-3	TRBJ2-5	CAIKRENLETQYF	TGTGCCATCAAGCGGGAGAACCTGGAGACCCAGTACTTC
NA	NA	TRBV5-4	TRBJ1-3	CASSLKGNTIYF	TGTGCCAGCAGCCTAAAGGGGAACACCATATATTTT
NA	NA	TRBV29-1	TRBJ1-4	CSVQDGPNEKLFF	TGCAGCGTTCAGGACGGCCCTAATGAAAAACTGTTTTTT
NA	TRBD2	TRBV30	TRBJ2-3	CAWSRALAGADTQYF	TGTGCCTGGAGTCGGGCGCTAGCGGGAGCAGATACGCAGTATTTT
NA	NA	TRBV29-1	TRBJ1-1	CSGTYNGPEAFF	TGCAGCGGCACATACAACGGACCTGAAGCTTTCTTT
NA	NA	TRBV6-5	TRBJ1-2	CASSRTADYGYTF	TGTGCCAGCAGCCGGACAGCGGACTATGGCTACACCTTC
NA	TRBD1	TRBV6-1	TRBJ1-2	CASSHTGQGAYGYTF	TGTGCCAGCAGTCATACCGGACAGGGGGCTTATGGCTACACCTTC
NA	NA	TRBV5-1	TRBJ2-4	CASSLEGAKNIQYF	TGCGCCAGCAGCTTGGAGGGAGCCAAAAACATTCAGTACTTC
once	NA	TRBV11-1	TRBJ2-7	CASSPRIASYEQYF	TGTGCCAGCAGCCCCCGAATTGCTAGCTACGAGCAGTACTTC
NA	TRBD2	TRBV6-5	TRBJ2-5	CASKASGKETQYF	TGTGCCAGCAAAGCTAGCGGGAAAGAGACCCAGTACTTC
once	NA	TRBV28	TRBJ1-2	CASSLQGNYGYTF	TGTGCCAGCAGTTTACAGGGGAACTATGGCTACACCTTC
NA	TRBD1	TRBV5-1	TRBJ1-3	CASSSGQANTIYF	TGCGCCAGCAGCTCTGGACAGGCTAACACCATATATTTT
few	NA	TRBV5-8	TRBJ1-2	CASSRRAVHRGYTF	TGTGCCAGCAGCCGACGGGCCGTCCATCGCGGCTACACCTTC
NA	TRBD2	TRBV4-3	TRBJ2-3	CASSQQTSRDTQYF	TGCGCCAGCAGCCAACAGACTAGCAGAGATACGCAGTATTTT
NA	NA	TRBV7-2	TRBJ2-5	CASSSGLQETQYF	TGTGCCAGCAGCTCCGGACTGCAAGAGACCCAGTACTTC
NA	NA	TRBV5-6	TRBJ1-5	CASSTRGAGFTQPQHF	TGTGCCAGCAGCACCCGGGGGGCGGGTTTCACTCAGCCCCAGCATTTT
once	NA	TRBV29-1	TRBJ2-3	CSVVRGPDTQYF	TGCAGCGTTGTGAGGGGACCAGATACGCAGTATTTT
NA	TRBD1	TRBV11-2	TRBJ2-2	CASSFDRGNTGELFF	TGTGCCAGCAGCTTCGACAGGGGGAACACCGGGGAGCTGTTTTTT
NA	NA	TRBV7-7	TRBJ1-2	CASSSPQVGGGYTF	TGTGCCAGCAGCTCCCCACAGGTGGGAGGTGGCTACACCTTC
NA	NA	TRBV11-2	TRBJ2-5	CASSLKGGEQASGTQYF	TGTGCCAGCAGCTTAAAGGGCGGGGAACAGGCCTCAGGGACCCAGTACTTC
few	NA	TRBV29-1	TRBJ1-3	CSVEDGWSSGNTIYF	TGCAGCGTTGAAGATGGGTGGAGCTCTGGAAACACCATATATTTT
NA	TRBD1	TRBV5-6	TRBJ1-4	CASSLVDRGNEKLFF	TGTGCCAGCAGCTTGGTGGACAGGGGAAATGAAAAACTGTTTTTT
NA	NA	TRBV2	TRBJ2-5	CASSEEGGGSRETQYF	TGTGCCAGCAGTGAAGAGGGGGGAGGGAGTCGAGAGACCCAGTACTTC
NA	NA	TRBV7-2	TRBJ2-5	CASSLGRPSAAETQYF	TGTGCCAGCAGCTTAGGGAGACCTTCTGCGGCAGAGACCCAGTACTTC
NA	NA	TRBV5-8	TRBJ1-1	CASTRTDLNTEAFF	TGTGCCAGCACCCGGACGGATCTGAACACTGAAGCTTTCTTT